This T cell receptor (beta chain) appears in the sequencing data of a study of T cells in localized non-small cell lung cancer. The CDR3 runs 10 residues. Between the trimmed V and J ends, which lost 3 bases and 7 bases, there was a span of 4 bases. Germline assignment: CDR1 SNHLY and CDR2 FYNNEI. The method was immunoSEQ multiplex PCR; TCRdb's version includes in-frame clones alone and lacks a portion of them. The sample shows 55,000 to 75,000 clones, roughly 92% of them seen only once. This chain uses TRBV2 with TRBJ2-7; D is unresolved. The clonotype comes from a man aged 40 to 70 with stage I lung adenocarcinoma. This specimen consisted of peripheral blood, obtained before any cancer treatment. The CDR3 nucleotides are TGTGCCAGCAGTGAGGGTGAGCAGTACTTC. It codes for CASSEGEQYF.